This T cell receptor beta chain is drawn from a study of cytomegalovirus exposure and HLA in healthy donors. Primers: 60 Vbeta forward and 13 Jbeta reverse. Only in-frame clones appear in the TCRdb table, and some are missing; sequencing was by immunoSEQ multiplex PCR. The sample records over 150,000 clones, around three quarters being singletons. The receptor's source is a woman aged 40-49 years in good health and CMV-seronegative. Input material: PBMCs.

CDR3 amino acids: CASSVGQRNTEAFF. The CDR3 DNA is TGTGCCAGCAGTGTTGGGCAGAGGAACACTGAAGCTTTCTTT. This chain connects TRBV2 to TRBJ1-1; D is ambiguous. The CDR3 sequence is 14 residues long. V lost 4 bases to trimming and J lost 1 base, with 10 bases between them. The germline V gene encodes CDR1 SNHLY and CDR2 FYNNEI.